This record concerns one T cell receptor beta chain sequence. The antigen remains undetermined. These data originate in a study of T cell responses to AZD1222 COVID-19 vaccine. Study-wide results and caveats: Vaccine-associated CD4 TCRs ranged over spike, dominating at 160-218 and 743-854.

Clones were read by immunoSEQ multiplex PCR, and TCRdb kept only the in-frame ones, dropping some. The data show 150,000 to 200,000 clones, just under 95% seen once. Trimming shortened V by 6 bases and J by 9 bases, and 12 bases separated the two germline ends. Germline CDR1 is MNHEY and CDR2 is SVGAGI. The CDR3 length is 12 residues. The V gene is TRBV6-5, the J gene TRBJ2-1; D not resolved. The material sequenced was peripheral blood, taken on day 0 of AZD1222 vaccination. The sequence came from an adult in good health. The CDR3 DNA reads TGTGCCAGCAGAAGAGAGGTGGGTGAGCAGTTCTTC. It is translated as CASRREVGEQFF.